The rows below give T cell receptor beta chains drawn from one sample of a study of blood T cell repertoires in COVID-19. Libraries were prepared by immunoSEQ multiplex PCR; TCRdb keeps only in-frame clonotypes and omits some of them. The repertoire holds 100,000 to 110,000 clones, with 85% as singletons. Material: peripheral blood. The receptor source for this set is a man between 45 and 60 years old with active or convalescent COVID-19. CDR3s include the opening cysteine and the closing phenylalanine or tryptophan. The D gene is left open where the match is weak. Clone size, where shown, is once, few, many, or a class for clones that have expanded.

D gene	V gene	clone size	J gene	CDR3 DNA	CDR3 protein
NA	TRBV7-2	NA	TRBJ1-1	TGTGCCAGCAGCTGGGGAGCCACTGAAGCTTTCTTT	CASSWGATEAFF
NA	TRBV2	NA	TRBJ1-1	TGTGCCAGCAGGACTGAGACGGTCGGGAACACTGAAGCTTTCTTT	CASRTETVGNTEAFF
NA	TRBV27	once	TRBJ1-2	TGTGCCAGCAGTCCCGACACTGTCTATGGCTACACCTTC	CASSPDTVYGYTF
TRBD2	TRBV10-3	NA	TRBJ2-7	TGTGCCATCAGTAACAGCGGGAGTCCCGGAGAGCAGTACTTC	CAISNSGSPGEQYF
NA	TRBV24-1	NA	TRBJ2-1	TGTGCCACCAGTGACCTAGCAGAAGAGCAGTTCTTC	CATSDLAEEQFF
NA	TRBV3-1/TRBV3-2	NA	TRBJ2-2	TGTGCCAGCAGCCACGGAGACACCGGGGAGCTGTTTTTT	CASSHGDTGELFF
TRBD2	TRBV24-1	NA	TRBJ2-2	TGTGCCACCAGTGGAGGACTAGCGGGACACCGTTCGAACACCGGGGAGCTGTTTTTT	CATSGGLAGHRSNTGELFF
TRBD1	TRBV10-1	NA	TRBJ1-2	TGCGCCAGCAGTCCGGGGACAGGGGGTAACTATGGCTACACCTTC	CASSPGTGGNYGYTF
NA	TRBV15	NA	TRBJ1-6	TGTGCCACCAGCAGAGATCGAAGCTCACCCCTCCACTTT	CATSRDRSSPLHF
NA	TRBV9	NA	TRBJ2-5	TGTGCCAGCAGCGTAGCGATAGAAGAGACCCAGTACTTC	CASSVAIEETQYF
NA	TRBV25-1	NA	TRBJ2-3	TGTGCCAGCAGTGTTCTGACAGATACGCAGTATTTT	CASSVLTDTQYF
NA	TRBV28	NA	TRBJ2-2	TGTGCCAGCAGTTTATCTGGGGCGGACACCGGGGAGCTGTTTTTT	CASSLSGADTGELFF
TRBD1	TRBV18	NA	TRBJ1-4	TGTGCCAGCTCACCGGAAGACCCCGGGACAGGACGTGAAAAACTGTTTTTT	CASSPEDPGTGREKLFF
NA	TRBV13	NA	TRBJ1-1	TGTGCCAGCAGCTTCGGACAGCCCGAAGCTTTCTTT	CASSFGQPEAFF
NA	TRBV19	NA	TRBJ2-7	TGTGTCAGGGTGAGCTCCTACGAGCAGTACTTC	CVRVSSYEQYF
TRBD2	TRBV7-6	few	TRBJ2-7	TGTGCCAGCAGCTTAGTAGCGGGAGAATCCTACGAGCAGTACTTC	CASSLVAGESYEQYF
TRBD2	TRBV7-6	NA	TRBJ2-5	TGTGCCAGCAGCCTTAGCGGGGAGGCGACCCAGTACTTC	CASSLSGEATQYF
TRBD1	TRBV6-5	NA	TRBJ2-2	TGTGCCAGTGGACAGGGCTCAACCGGGGAGCTGTTTTTT	CASGQGSTGELFF
NA	TRBV5-8	NA	TRBJ2-7	TGTGCCAGCAGCTTGGCCAAATTGGGGGAGCGGGTCGAGCAGTACTTC	CASSLAKLGERVEQYF
TRBD2	TRBV3-1/TRBV3-2	NA	TRBJ2-2	TGTGCCAGCAGCCAAGAGGGACTAGCGGGAGAAACCGGGGAGCTGTTTTTT	CASSQEGLAGETGELFF
NA	TRBV30	NA	TRBJ2-5	TGTGCCTGGAGTGTAAACGCCGGGGGAATGGGAGAGACCCAGTACTTC	CAWSVNAGGMGETQYF
NA	TRBV19	NA	TRBJ2-1	TGTGCCAGTATGCGAGCTCATGAGCAGTTCTTC	CASMRAHEQFF
TRBD1	TRBV24-1	NA	TRBJ2-5	TGTGCCACCAGTGATGCGCTCCCGGGACAGGGGGAAGAGACCCAGTACTTC	CATSDALPGQGEETQYF
NA	TRBV7-9	NA	TRBJ2-3	TGTGCCAGCAGCTTAGGGCCAGGGGTCGACACAGATACGCAGTATTTT	CASSLGPGVDTDTQYF
NA	TRBV27	NA	TRBJ1-1	TGTGCCAGCCAACAGGGGAACACTGAAGCTTTCTTT	CASQQGNTEAFF
NA	TRBV28	NA	TRBJ1-2	TGTGCCAGCAGTCCCGGACTGTTCAACTATGGCTACACCTTC	CASSPGLFNYGYTF
NA	TRBV7-3	NA	TRBJ2-4	TGTGCCAGCAGGATCTCGCATAATCAGGGCATTCAGTACTTC	CASRISHNQGIQYF
TRBD2	TRBV28	NA	TRBJ2-1	TGTGCCAGCAGTAACCCAGGGACTAGCGGCGATGAGCAGTTCTTC	CASSNPGTSGDEQFF
TRBD1	TRBV11-3	NA	TRBJ1-1	TGTGCCAGCAGTTCTGACAGGGAGGACACTGAAGCTTTCTTT	CASSSDREDTEAFF
TRBD2	TRBV2	NA	TRBJ2-3	TGTGCCAGCAGTGAGTCTAGCGGGAGCACAGATACGCAGTATTTT	CASSESSGSTDTQYF
TRBD2	TRBV6-5	NA	TRBJ2-7	TGTGCCAGCAGCTATATAGCGGGAACGGCCGAGCAGTACTTC	CASSYIAGTAEQYF
NA	TRBV29-1	NA	TRBJ1-4	TGCAGCGGCGGGGTGGGTGAAAAACTGTTTTTT	CSGGVGEKLFF
NA	TRBV5-6	NA	TRBJ1-5	TGTGCCAGCAGCTTGGGGGCGGAGGGGAATCAGCCCCAGCATTTT	CASSLGAEGNQPQHF
TRBD2	TRBV7-3	NA	TRBJ2-1	TGTGCCAGCAGCTTAGAGGGACTAGCCTACAATGAGCAGTTCTTC	CASSLEGLAYNEQFF
TRBD2	TRBV9	NA	TRBJ2-1	TGTGCCAGCAGCGTAATAGCGGGGGACTACAATGAGCAGTTCTTC	CASSVIAGDYNEQFF
NA	TRBV9	NA	TRBJ1-4	TGTGCCAGCAGCGTAGGGGGGGATGGAGAAAAACTGTTTTTT	CASSVGGDGEKLFF
NA	TRBV6-1	NA	TRBJ1-1	TGTGCCAGCAGTGAAGCGGGGGCAGTTAACACTGAAGCTTTCTTT	CASSEAGAVNTEAFF
NA	TRBV7-6	NA	TRBJ2-7	TGTGCCAGCAGCTTAGGCCCAGGCTACGAGCAGTACTTC	CASSLGPGYEQYF
NA	TRBV7-8	NA	TRBJ1-3	TGTGCCAGCAGCTTATCCTGGGCCGGAGGAGGAAACACCATATATTTT	CASSLSWAGGGNTIYF
TRBD2	TRBV2	few	TRBJ2-2	TGTGCCAGCAGTCCGGGACTAGCGGGCGGGACGAACACCGGGGAGCTGTTTTTT	CASSPGLAGGTNTGELFF
NA	TRBV14	NA	TRBJ1-1	TGTGCCAGCAGCCAACATTTGGGGGAGGTGGTTGGCACTGAAGCTTTCTTT	CASSQHLGEVVGTEAFF
TRBD1	TRBV6-5	NA	TRBJ2-2	TGTGCCAGCAGGGAGGGGACAGGGAACACCGGGGAGCTGTTTTTT	CASREGTGNTGELFF
NA	TRBV19	NA	TRBJ1-1	TGTGCCAGTAGGCTCCAGGGAACTGAAGCTTTCTTT	CASRLQGTEAFF
NA	TRBV18	NA	TRBJ2-7	TGTGCCAGCTCAACTTACACGGGAGCGACAAACGAGCAGTACTTC	CASSTYTGATNEQYF
TRBD1	TRBV7-3	NA	TRBJ2-2	TGTGCCAGCAGCTTACGGGACAGACCTAACACCGGGGAGCTGTTTTTT	CASSLRDRPNTGELFF
NA	TRBV5-1	NA	TRBJ2-4	TGCGCCAGCAGACCTGGGGCGGGACTAGCCAAAAACATTCAGTACTTC	CASRPGAGLAKNIQYF
TRBD1	TRBV18	once	TRBJ2-7	TGTGCCAGCTCACCAGCCGGGACAGTGGACTCCTACGAGCAGTACTTC	CASSPAGTVDSYEQYF
NA	TRBV20-1	NA	TRBJ2-5	TGCAGTGCTTGGCGGGAGACCCAGTACTTC	CSAWRETQYF
NA	TRBV18	NA	TRBJ2-5	TGTGCCAGCTCACCCCGTCAAGAGACCCAGTACTTC	CASSPRQETQYF